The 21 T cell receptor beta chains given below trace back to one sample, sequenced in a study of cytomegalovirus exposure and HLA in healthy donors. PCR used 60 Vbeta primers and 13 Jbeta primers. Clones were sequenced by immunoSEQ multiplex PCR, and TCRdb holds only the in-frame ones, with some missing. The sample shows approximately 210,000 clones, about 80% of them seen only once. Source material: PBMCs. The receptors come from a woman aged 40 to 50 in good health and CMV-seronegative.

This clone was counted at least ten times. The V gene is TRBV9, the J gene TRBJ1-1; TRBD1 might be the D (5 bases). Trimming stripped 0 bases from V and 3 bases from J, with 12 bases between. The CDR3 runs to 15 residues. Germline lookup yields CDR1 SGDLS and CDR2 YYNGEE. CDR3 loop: CASSVVSGVDTEAFF. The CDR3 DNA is TGTGCCAGCAGCGTAGTTTCGGGGGTTGACACTGAAGCTTTCTTT.

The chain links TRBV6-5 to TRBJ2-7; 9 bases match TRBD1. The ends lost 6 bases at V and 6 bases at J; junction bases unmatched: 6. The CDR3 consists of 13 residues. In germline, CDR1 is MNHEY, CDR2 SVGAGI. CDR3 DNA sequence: TGTGCCAGCAGCCAGGGACAGGGCGCCGAGCAGTACTTC. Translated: CASSQGQGAEQYF.

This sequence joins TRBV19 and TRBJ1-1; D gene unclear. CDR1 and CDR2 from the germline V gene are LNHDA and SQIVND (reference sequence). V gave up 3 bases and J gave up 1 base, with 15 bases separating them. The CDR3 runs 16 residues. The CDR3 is CASSIYPDSSNTEAFF. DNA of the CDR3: TGTGCCAGTAGTATCTATCCCGACTCTTCGAACACTGAAGCTTTCTTT.

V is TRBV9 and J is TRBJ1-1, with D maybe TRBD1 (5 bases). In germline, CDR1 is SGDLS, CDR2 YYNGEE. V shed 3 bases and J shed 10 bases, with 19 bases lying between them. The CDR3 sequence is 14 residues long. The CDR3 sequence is CASSADGGRTGAFF. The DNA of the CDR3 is TGTGCCAGCAGCGCCGACGGGGGTCGTACGGGAGCTTTCTTT.

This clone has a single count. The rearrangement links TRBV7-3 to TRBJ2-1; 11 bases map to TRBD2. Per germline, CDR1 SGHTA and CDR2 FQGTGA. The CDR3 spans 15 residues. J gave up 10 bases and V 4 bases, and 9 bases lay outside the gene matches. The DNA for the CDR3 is TGTGCCAGCAGCTCTGTACTAGCGGGAGTGGAGGAGCAGTTCTTC. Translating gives CASSSVLAGVEEQFF. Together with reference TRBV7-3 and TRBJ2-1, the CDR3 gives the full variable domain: GAGVSQTPSNKVTEKGKYVELRCDPISGHTALYWYRQSLGQGPEFLIYFQGTGAADDSGLPNDRFFAVRPEGSVSTLKIQRTERGDSAVYLCASSSVLAGVEEQFFGPGTRLTVL.

The CDR3 sequence: CASSLGILGDSTDTQYF. Here the CDR3 DNA reads TGCGCCAGCAGCTTGGGAATCTTGGGAGATAGCACAGATACGCAGTATTTT. This sequence joins TRBV5-1 and TRBJ2-3, with TRBD2 as a possible D gene (5 bases). V dropped 0 bases and J dropped 0 bases, with 14 bases sitting between them. The CDR3 has 17 residues. The germline V gene has CDR1 SGHRS and CDR2 YFSETQ.

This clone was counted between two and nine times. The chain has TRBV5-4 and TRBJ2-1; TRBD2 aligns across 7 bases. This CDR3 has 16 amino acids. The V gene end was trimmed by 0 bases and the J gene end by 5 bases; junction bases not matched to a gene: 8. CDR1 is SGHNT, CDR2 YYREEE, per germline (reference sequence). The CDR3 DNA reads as TGTGCCAGCAGCTTGGTCGCGGCTAGCGGAAACAATGAGCAGTTCTTC. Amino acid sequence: CASSLVAASGNNEQFF.

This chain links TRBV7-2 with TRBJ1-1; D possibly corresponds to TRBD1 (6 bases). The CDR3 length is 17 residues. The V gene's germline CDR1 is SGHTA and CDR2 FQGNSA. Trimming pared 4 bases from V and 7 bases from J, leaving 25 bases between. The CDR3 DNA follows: TGTGCCAGCAGCTCTCCGGGCGGGGGCGGATGGGGGTTTGAAGCTTTCTTT. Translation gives CASSSPGGGGWGFEAFF.

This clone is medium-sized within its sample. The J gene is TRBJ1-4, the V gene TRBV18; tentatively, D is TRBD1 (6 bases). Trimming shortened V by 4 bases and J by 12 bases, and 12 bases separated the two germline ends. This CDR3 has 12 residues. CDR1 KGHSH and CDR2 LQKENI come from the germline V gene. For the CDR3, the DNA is TGTGCCAGCTCACTAGCACAGGGTGAACTGTTTTTT. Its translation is CASSLAQGELFF.

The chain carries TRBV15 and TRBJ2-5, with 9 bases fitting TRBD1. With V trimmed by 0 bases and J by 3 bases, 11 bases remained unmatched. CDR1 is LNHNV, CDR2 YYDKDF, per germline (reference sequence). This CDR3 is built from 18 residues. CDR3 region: CATSRDFRDRAREETQYF. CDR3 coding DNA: TGTGCCACCAGCAGAGATTTCCGGGACAGGGCCCGAGAAGAGACCCAGTACTTC.

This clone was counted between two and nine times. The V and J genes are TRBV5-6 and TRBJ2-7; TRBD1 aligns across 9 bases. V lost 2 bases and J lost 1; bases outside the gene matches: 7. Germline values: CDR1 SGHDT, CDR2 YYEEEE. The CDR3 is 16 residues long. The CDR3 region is CASSLTGQGTSYEQYF. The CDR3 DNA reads TGTGCCAGCAGCTTAACCGGACAGGGGACGTCCTACGAGCAGTACTTC.

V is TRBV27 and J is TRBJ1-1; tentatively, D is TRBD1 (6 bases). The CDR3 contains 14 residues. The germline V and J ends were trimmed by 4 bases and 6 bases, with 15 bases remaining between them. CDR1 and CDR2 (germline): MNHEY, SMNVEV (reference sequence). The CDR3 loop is CASSSGRDISEAFF. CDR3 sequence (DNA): TGTGCCAGCAGTTCTGGCCGGGACATCTCTGAAGCTTTCTTT.

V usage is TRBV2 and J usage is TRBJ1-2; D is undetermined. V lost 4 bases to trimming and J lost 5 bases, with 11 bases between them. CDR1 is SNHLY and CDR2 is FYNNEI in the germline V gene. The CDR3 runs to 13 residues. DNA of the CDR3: TGTGCCAGCAGTGTAGACGTAGCATATGGCTACACCTTC. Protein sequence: CASSVDVAYGYTF.

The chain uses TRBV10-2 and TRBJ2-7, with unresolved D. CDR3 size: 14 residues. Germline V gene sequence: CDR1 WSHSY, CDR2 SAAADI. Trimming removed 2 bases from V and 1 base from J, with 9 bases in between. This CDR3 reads CASSETRWSYEQYF. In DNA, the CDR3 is TGCGCCAGCAGTGAGACCAGGTGGTCCTACGAGCAGTACTTC.

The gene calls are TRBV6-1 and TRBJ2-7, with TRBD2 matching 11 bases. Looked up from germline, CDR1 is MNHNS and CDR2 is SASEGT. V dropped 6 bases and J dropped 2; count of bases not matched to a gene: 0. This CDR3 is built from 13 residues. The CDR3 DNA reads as TGTGCCAGCAGACTAGCGGGAGCCTACGAGCAGTACTTC. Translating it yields CASRLAGAYEQYF.

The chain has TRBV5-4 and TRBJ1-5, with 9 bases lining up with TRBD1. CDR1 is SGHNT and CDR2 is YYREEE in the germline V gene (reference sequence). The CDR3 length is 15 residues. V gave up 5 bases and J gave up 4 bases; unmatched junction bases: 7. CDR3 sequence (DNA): TGTGCCAGCAGGGCGGACAGGGGAGAAAATCAGCCCCAGCATTTT. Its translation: CASRADRGENQPQHF.

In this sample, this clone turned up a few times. CDR3 sequence: CASSLSGVSYNEQFF. The CDR3 DNA reads as TGTGCCAGCAGCTTATCCGGGGTTTCGTACAATGAGCAGTTCTTC. V gene TRBV7-7 combines with J gene TRBJ2-1, with D perhaps matching TRBD2 (5 bases). The CDR3 covers 15 residues. The V end was cut by 2 bases, the J end by 4 bases, with 12 bases between. Germline V gene lookup returns CDR1 SSHAT and CDR2 FNYEAQ (reference sequence).

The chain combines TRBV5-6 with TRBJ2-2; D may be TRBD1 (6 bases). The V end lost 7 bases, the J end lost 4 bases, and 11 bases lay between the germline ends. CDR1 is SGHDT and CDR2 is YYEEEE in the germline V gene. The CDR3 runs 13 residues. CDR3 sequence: CASEQGPTGELFF. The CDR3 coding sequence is TGTGCCAGCGAACAGGGCCCCACCGGGGAGCTGTTTTTT. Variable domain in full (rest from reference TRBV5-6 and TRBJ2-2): DAGVTQSPTHLIKTRGQQVTLRCSPKSGHDTVSWYQQALGQGPQFIFQYYEEEERQRGNFPDRFSGHQFPNYSSELNVNALLLGDSALYLCASEQGPTGELFFGEGSRLTVL.

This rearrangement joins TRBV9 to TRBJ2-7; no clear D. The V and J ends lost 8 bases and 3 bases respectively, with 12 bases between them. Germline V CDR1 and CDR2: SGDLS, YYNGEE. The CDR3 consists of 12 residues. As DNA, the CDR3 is TGTGCCAGAAGGACCAGAGACTACGAGCAGTACGTC. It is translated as CARRTRDYEQYV.

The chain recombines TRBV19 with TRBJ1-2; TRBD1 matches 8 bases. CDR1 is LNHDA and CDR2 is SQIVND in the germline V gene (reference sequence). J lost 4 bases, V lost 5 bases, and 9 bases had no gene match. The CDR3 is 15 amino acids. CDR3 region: CASSSQGAQGYGYTF. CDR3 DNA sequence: TGTGCCAGTAGTTCGCAGGGGGCGCAGGGCTATGGCTACACCTTC.

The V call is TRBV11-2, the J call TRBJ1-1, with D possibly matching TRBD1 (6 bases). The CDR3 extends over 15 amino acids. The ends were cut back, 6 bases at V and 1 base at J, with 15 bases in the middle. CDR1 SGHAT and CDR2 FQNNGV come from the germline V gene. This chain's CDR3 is CASSLGGTRNTEAFF. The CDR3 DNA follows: TGTGCCAGCAGTTTGGGGGGGACAAGGAACACTGAAGCTTTCTTT. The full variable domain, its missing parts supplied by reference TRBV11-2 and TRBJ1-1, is EAGVAQSPRYKIIEKRQSVAFWCNPISGHATLYWYQQILGQGPKLLIQFQNNGVVDDSQLPKDRFSAERLKGVDSTLKIQPAKLEDSAVYLCASSLGGTRNTEAFFGQGTRLTVV.